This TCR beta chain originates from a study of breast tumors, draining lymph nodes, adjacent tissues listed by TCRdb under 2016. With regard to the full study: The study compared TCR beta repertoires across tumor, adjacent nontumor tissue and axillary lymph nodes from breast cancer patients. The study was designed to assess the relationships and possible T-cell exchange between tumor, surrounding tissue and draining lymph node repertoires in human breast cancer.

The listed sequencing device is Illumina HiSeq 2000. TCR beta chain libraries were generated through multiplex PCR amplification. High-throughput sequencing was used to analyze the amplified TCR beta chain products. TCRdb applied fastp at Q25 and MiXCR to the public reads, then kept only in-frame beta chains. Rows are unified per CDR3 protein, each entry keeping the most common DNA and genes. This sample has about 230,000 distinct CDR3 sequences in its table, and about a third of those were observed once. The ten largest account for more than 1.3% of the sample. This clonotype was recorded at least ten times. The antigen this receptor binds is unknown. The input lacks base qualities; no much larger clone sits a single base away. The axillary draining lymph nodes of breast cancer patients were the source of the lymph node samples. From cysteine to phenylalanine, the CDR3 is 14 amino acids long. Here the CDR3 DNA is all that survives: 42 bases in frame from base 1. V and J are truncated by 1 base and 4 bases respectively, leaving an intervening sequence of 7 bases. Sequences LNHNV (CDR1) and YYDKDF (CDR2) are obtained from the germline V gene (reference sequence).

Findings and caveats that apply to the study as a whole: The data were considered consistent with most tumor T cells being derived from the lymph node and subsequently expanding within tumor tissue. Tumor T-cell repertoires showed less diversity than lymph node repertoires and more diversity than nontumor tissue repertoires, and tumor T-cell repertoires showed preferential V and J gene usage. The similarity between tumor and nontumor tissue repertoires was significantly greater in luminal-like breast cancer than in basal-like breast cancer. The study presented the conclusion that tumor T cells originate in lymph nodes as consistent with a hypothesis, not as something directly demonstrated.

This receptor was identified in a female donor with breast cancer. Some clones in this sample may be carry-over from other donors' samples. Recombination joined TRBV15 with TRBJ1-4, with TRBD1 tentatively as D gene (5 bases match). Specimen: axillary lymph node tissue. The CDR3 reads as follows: CATSRGDSNEKLFF. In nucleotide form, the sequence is TGTGCCACCAGCAGAGGAGACAGTAATGAAAAACTGTTTTTT.